The 8 T cell receptor beta chains in this list originate from one sample, sequenced in a study of radiotherapy plus CTLA-4 blockade in lung cancer. Here immunoSEQ multiplex PCR was the method, and the copy in TCRdb shows in-frame clones only, minus some. Here the sample spans around 38,000 clones, approximately 86% being singletons. This sample comprised peripheral blood, obtained from a patient treated with radiotherapy plus ipilimumab. Receptors originate from a human donor with non-small cell lung cancer whose response to radiotherapy plus ipilimumab could not be evaluated.

The chain has TRBV11-3 and TRBJ1-6; no reliable D call. V was cut by 5 bases and J by 8 bases, with 13 bases left in between. CDR3 size: 14 residues. Looked up from germline, CDR1 is SGHNT and CDR2 is YENEEA. The CDR3 region is CASSQAGIYSPLHF. The CDR3 nucleotides read TGTGCCAGCAGCCAAGCCGGTATTTATTCACCCCTCCACTTT.

The V call is TRBV5-1, the J call TRBJ2-7, with 8 bases aligning to TRBD2. Unmatched junction bases numbered 10, after V lost 4 bases and J lost 4 bases. The CDR3 extends over 15 amino acids. Looked up from germline, CDR1 is SGHRS and CDR2 is YFSETQ. The CDR3 coding sequence is TGCGCCAGCAGCCCCGGGGGGGCCGCCTTATACGAGCAGTACTTC. This codes for CASSPGGAALYEQYF.

The CDR3 DNA is TGTGCCAGTCGACCGCTTAGCGGGAATGAAGAGACCCAGTACTTC. This codes for CASRPLSGNEETQYF. The chain employs TRBV25-1 and TRBJ2-5; 8 nucleotides align to TRBD2. This CDR3 is built from 15 residues. The V and J ends lost 9 bases and 3 bases, in that order; junction bases with no gene match: 12. Germline V CDR1 and CDR2: MGHDK, SYGVNS.

DNA of the CDR3: TGTGCCAGCAGCCCGGACAGGATGTATGAAAAACTGTTTTTT. This gives the protein CASSPDRMYEKLFF. The chain has TRBV7-6 and TRBJ1-4; TRBD1 aligns across 7 bases. The CDR3 extends over 14 amino acids. Germline values: CDR1 SGHVS, CDR2 FNYEAQ. V shed 5 bases, J shed 6 bases, and the junction held 6 bases outside the gene matches.

The chain has TRBV7-9 and TRBJ2-7; D is possibly TRBD1 (5 bases). Trimming removed 3 bases from V and 3 bases from J, with 6 bases in between. The CDR3 is 12 amino acids. Germline lookup yields CDR1 SEHNR and CDR2 FQNEAQ (reference sequence). CDR3 DNA sequence: TGTGCCAGCAGCTTGCAGGGCTACGAGCAGTACTTC. It encodes CASSLQGYEQYF.

This chain connects TRBV28 to TRBJ2-5; 10 nucleotides align to TRBD1. Germline V gives CDR1 MDHEN, CDR2 SYDVKM. The CDR3 loop spans 14 amino acids. With V trimmed by 4 bases and J by 4 bases, 3 bases remained unmatched. The CDR3 DNA follows: TGTGCCAGCAGTTACCGGGACAGGGGAGAGACCCAGTACTTC. It translates to CASSYRDRGETQYF.

The chain uses TRBV19 and TRBJ2-1, with TRBD2 identical over 7 bases. Germline-derived CDR1 and CDR2 are LNHDA and SQIVND (reference sequence). V trimming: 10 bases; J trimming: 4 bases; junction bases outside the gene matches: 10. The CDR3 extends over 14 amino acids. The CDR3 loop is CATARGLSYNEQFF. CDR3 in DNA: TGTGCCACCGCCCGGGGACTATCTTACAATGAGCAGTTCTTC.

The chain recombines TRBV6-1 with TRBJ1-5; 7 nucleotides line up with TRBD1. The CDR3 consists of 18 residues. The germline gives CDR1 MNHNS, CDR2 SASEGT. The J segment lost 3 bases and the V segment lost 2 bases, leaving 13 bases of the junction unmatched. CDR3 nucleotide sequence: TGTGCCAGCAGTGAATTTAGGATGTTGGACAGGCTCAATCAGCCCCAGCATTTT. Protein product: CASSEFRMLDRLNQPQHF.